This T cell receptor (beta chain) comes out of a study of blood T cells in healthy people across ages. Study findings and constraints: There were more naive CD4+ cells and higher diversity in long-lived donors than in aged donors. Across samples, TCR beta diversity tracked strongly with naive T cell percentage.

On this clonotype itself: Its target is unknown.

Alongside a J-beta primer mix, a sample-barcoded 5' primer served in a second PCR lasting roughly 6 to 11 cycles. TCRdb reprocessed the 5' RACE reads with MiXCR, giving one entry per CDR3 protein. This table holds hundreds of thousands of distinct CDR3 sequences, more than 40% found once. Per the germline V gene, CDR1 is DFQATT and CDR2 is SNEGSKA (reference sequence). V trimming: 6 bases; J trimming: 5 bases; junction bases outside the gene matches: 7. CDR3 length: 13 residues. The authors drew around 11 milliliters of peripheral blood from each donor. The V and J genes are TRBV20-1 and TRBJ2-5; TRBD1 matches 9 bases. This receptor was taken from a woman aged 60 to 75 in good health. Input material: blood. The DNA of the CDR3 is TGCAGTGCCGAGGACAGGGGACGGGAGACCCAGTACTTC. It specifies CSAEDRGRETQYF.